This is a list of T cell receptor beta chains from one sample in a study of T cells in Graves' hyperthyroidism and ophthalmopathy. TCRdb re-derived calls from the multiplex PCR reads in MiXCR, one entry per CDR3 protein. Here the sample spans 360,000 or so distinct CDR3 sequences, roughly 15% being singletons. The source material was blood. The receptors were gathered from a woman aged 60-75 years with Graves' ophthalmopathy. The CDR3 runs from the conserved cysteine through the conserved F or W. A D gene is named only where the DNA matches it firmly. Clone size is not always given. Where it is, it says once, few, many or a class for expanded clones.

d_gene: TRBD1; v_gene: TRBV12-5; j_gene: TRBJ2-2; abundance: many; CDR3aa: CASASDRAGTGELFF; CDR3nt: TGTGCTAGTGCAAGCGACAGGGCGGGCACCGGGGAGCTGTTTTTT
d_gene: TRBD1; v_gene: TRBV19; j_gene: TRBJ2-1; abundance: -; CDR3aa: CASSGWTGGNEQFF; CDR3nt: TGTGCCAGTAGTGGCTGGACAGGGGGGAATGAGCAGTTCTTC
d_gene: -; v_gene: TRBV28; j_gene: TRBJ2-7; abundance: many; CDR3aa: CASSFGGAEQYF; CDR3nt: TGTGCCAGCAGTTTCGGTGGGGCAGAGCAGTACTTC
d_gene: TRBD1; v_gene: TRBV28; j_gene: TRBJ2-2; abundance: -; CDR3aa: CATPKGQGADGELFF; CDR3nt: TGTGCCACCCCAAAGGGACAGGGGGCTGACGGGGAGCTGTTTTTT
d_gene: TRBD1; v_gene: TRBV5-1; j_gene: TRBJ1-2; abundance: few; CDR3aa: CAGSSGQGNGYTF; CDR3nt: TGCGCCGGCAGCTCCGGACAGGGAAATGGCTACACCTTC
d_gene: -; v_gene: TRBV20-1; j_gene: TRBJ2-1; abundance: many; CDR3aa: CSARRGPENYNEQFF; CDR3nt: TGCAGTGCTAGAAGGGGACCTGAGAACTACAATGAGCAGTTCTTC
d_gene: -; v_gene: TRBV30; j_gene: TRBJ1-5; abundance: many; CDR3aa: CAWSVRGSTQHF; CDR3nt: TGTGCCTGGAGTGTACGTGGCTCTACCCAGCATTTT
d_gene: -; v_gene: TRBV6-2/TRBV6-3; j_gene: TRBJ2-3; abundance: many; CDR3aa: CASSYSPDASIITDTQYF; CDR3nt: TGTGCCAGCAGTTACTCTCCCGACGCGTCCATCATCACAGATACGCAGTATTTT
d_gene: TRBD2; v_gene: TRBV5-8; j_gene: TRBJ2-1; abundance: many; CDR3aa: CASSGRANEQFF; CDR3nt: TGTGCCAGTAGCGGGAGAGCGAATGAGCAGTTCTTC
d_gene: TRBD1; v_gene: TRBV6-9; j_gene: TRBJ2-6; abundance: -; CDR3aa: CASSHQGASGANVLTF; CDR3nt: TGTGCCAGCAGTCATCAGGGGGCAAGTGGGGCCAACGTCCTGACTTTC
d_gene: TRBD1; v_gene: TRBV19; j_gene: TRBJ2-5; abundance: -; CDR3aa: CASSRDSFQETQYF; CDR3nt: TGTGCCAGTAGTAGGGACAGCTTCCAAGAGACCCAGTACTTC
d_gene: TRBD2; v_gene: TRBV2; j_gene: TRBJ2-2; abundance: many; CDR3aa: CASSDGWREAGGELFF; CDR3nt: TGTGCCAGCAGTGACGGTTGGCGGGAGGCCGGCGGGGAGCTGTTTTTT
d_gene: -; v_gene: TRBV7-3; j_gene: TRBJ2-1; abundance: few; CDR3aa: CASSLNPSGEQFF; CDR3nt: TGTGCCAGCAGCTTAAACCCTTCGGGTGAGCAGTTCTTC